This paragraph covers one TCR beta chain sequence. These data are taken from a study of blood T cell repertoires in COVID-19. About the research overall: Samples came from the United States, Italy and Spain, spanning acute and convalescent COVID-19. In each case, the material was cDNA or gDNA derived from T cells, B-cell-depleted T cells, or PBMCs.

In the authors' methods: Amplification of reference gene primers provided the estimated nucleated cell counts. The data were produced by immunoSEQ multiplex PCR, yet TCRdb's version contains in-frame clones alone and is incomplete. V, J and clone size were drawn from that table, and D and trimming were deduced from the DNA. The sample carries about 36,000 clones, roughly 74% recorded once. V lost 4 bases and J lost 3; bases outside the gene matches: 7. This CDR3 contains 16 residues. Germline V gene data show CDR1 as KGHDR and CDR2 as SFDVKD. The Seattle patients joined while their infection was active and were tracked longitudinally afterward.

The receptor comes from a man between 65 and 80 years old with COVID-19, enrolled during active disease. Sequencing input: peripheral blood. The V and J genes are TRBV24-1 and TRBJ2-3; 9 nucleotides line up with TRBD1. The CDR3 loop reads CATSDPAGTGTDTQYF. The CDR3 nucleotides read TGTGCCACCAGTGACCCTGCCGGGACAGGGACAGATACGCAGTATTTT.